This T cell receptor (beta chain) was captured in a study of blood T cell repertoires in COVID-19. About the study: The United States, Italy and Spain were the sources of the acute and convalescent COVID-19 samples. PBMCs, B-cell-depleted T cells, or T cells provided the cDNA or gDNA that made up the material.

Authors' data handling: The assay estimated nucleated cells by amplifying reference gene primers. The protocol was immunoSEQ multiplex PCR, while the TCRdb copy is restricted to in-frame clones and leaves out a portion. V and J calls and clone size are those listed in that table; D and trimming were worked out from the DNA. The sample carries roughly 41,000 clones, about 90% recorded once. The germline CDR1 and CDR2 sequences are MDHEN and SYDVKM. V was clipped by 8 bases and J by 1 base; unmatched bases: 4. CDR3 length: 13 amino acids. The rearrangement joins TRBV28 to TRBJ1-1; TRBD1 matches at 7 bases. The sample comprised peripheral blood. The sequence came from a man aged 55 to 69 with acute or convalescent COVID-19. CDR3 nucleotide sequence: TGTGCCAGCTTTAGGGGGCGGAACACTGAAGCTTTCTTT. It translates to CASFRGRNTEAFF.